Listed below are T cell receptor beta chains from one sample, sequenced in a study of HIV-infected patients and healthy controls. Via MiXCR, TCRdb re-called the 5' RACE reads, giving one row per CDR3 protein. Counted here are 6,600 or so distinct CDR3 sequences, 9.5% to 13% occurring once; the ten biggest clones make up over 25%. This specimen was blood, taken before antiretroviral therapy. Receptors originate from an adult with HIV infection. CDR3s include the opening cysteine and the closing phenylalanine or tryptophan. The D gene is left open where the match is weak. The size entry is marked missing in some rows and otherwise reads once, few, many or a size class.

len	d_gene	abundance	j_gene	v_gene	CDR3nt	CDR3aa
15	-	medium-sized	TRBJ1-2	TRBV18	TGTGCCAGCTCACCACAAGACACCACCCCCGCTGGCTACACCTTC	CASSPQDTTPAGYTF
13	-	-	TRBJ1-2	TRBV7-9	TGTGCCAGCACCGTGGGTATTGCGGATGGCTACACCTTC	CASTVGIADGYTF
13	TRBD2	many	TRBJ2-7	TRBV20-1	TGCAGTGCTAGACTAGCGGACCGCTACGAGCAGTACTTC	CSARLADRYEQYF
15	TRBD2	-	TRBJ2-1	TRBV6-6	TGTGCCAGCAGAGTAGCGGGAGGACCTTACAATGAGCAGTTCTTC	CASRVAGGPYNEQFF
13	-	medium-sized	TRBJ2-3	TRBV28	TGTGCCAGCAGTTTATCGAGCACAGATACGCAGTATTTT	CASSLSSTDTQYF
15	-	medium-sized	TRBJ1-4	TRBV24-1	TGTGCCACCAGTGACTCCGACAGCTCCAATGAAAAACTGTTTTTT	CATSDSDSSNEKLFF
13	-	-	TRBJ1-2	TRBV7-8	TGTGCCAGCAGCCTTCCCAGCCTCTATGGCTACACCTTC	CASSLPSLYGYTF
16	-	medium-sized	TRBJ1-5	TRBV4-1	TGCGCCAGCAGCCATCAGCTCAGGCAGGACAATCAGCCCCAGCATTTT	CASSHQLRQDNQPQHF
16	-	medium-sized	TRBJ2-3	TRBV7-2	TGTGCCAGCCTCCAGCCGGCCGGGAGTGGAGCAGATACGCAGTATTTT	CASLQPAGSGADTQYF
13	-	few	TRBJ2-2	TRBV10-1	TGCGCCAGCAGTGACAGCCCCACCGGTGAGCTGTTTTTT	CASSDSPTGELFF
13	-	-	TRBJ1-1	TRBV14	TGTGCCAGCAGCCAGGAGCAGGGTTTGTCGGCTTTCTTT	CASSQEQGLSAFF
15	-	many	TRBJ2-1	TRBV28	TGTGCCAGCAGCCCTACAGGGAGTTCCTTCCGTGAGCAGTTCTTC	CASSPTGSSFREQFF
11	-	few	TRBJ1-5	TRBV28	TGTGCCAGCCATAGCGTTCGGCCCCAGCATTTT	CASHSVRPQHF
17	TRBD2	medium-sized	TRBJ2-1	TRBV20-1	TGCAGTGCTAATAGTCGCCTAGCGGGGAGATGGAGAGATGAGCAGTTCTTC	CSANSRLAGRWRDEQFF
16	-	-	TRBJ2-1	TRBV27	TGTGCCAGCAGCCCCCCCCGAGTTACAGTCTACAATGAGCAGTTCTTC	CASSPPRVTVYNEQFF
15	-	many	TRBJ1-3	TRBV30	TGTGCCTGGAGCCAGGGGAGGGCGGCTGGAAACACCATATATTTT	CAWSQGRAAGNTIYF
15	TRBD2	medium-sized	TRBJ2-3	TRBV7-9	TGTGCCAGCAGCCCCGCGGCGGGAGGGTCAGATACGCAGTATTTT	CASSPAAGGSDTQYF
12	-	medium-sized	TRBJ2-7	TRBV6-1	TGTGCCAGCAGTGATCAGGGTTACGAGCAGTACTTC	CASSDQGYEQYF
15	-	many	TRBJ1-6	TRBV2	TGTGCCAGCAGCAACCGGGCGGCTGTCGTCTCAACCCTCCACTTT	CASSNRAAVVSTLHF
16	TRBD1	-	TRBJ1-1	TRBV6-6	TGTGCCAGCAGTTTAAGACAGGGGGCGATGGACACTGAAGCTTTCTTT	CASSLRQGAMDTEAFF
15	-	few	TRBJ2-3	TRBV4-1	TGCGCCAGCAGCCAAGGGCCATACGGAACAGATACGCAGTATTTT	CASSQGPYGTDTQYF
15	-	many	TRBJ2-1	TRBV20-1	TGCAGTGCTTTCGAAGAGGGCCAGACCTACAATGAGCAGTTCTTC	CSAFEEGQTYNEQFF
16	-	-	TRBJ2-2	TRBV7-9	TGTGGCAGCAGCCCAGGGACGGGACCATCCACCGGGGAGCTGTTTTTT	CGSSPGTGPSTGELFF
12	-	medium-sized	TRBJ1-1	TRBV10-3	TGTGCCAGCAAGGACAGTAACACTGAAGCTTTCTTT	CASKDSNTEAFF
15	-	few	TRBJ1-4	TRBV11-2	TGTGCCAGCAGCTCCCCTAAGCAGGGAGGCGAAAAACTGTTTTTT	CASSSPKQGGEKLFF
14	TRBD1	many	TRBJ1-6	TRBV20-1	TGCAGTGCTAGGACAGGGGGCTTTAATTCACCCCTCCACTTT	CSARTGGFNSPLHF
16	TRBD1	few	TRBJ2-4	TRBV20-1	TGCAGTGCTAGAGATCGGAAGGACAGGGGAAAAAACATTCAGTACTTC	CSARDRKDRGKNIQYF
14	-	medium-sized	TRBJ2-1	TRBV7-8	TGTGCCAGCAGCCCCTTTAGGCTTGGCAATGAGCAGTTCTTC	CASSPFRLGNEQFF
11	-	many	TRBJ1-1	TRBV20-1	TGCAGTGCTAGCTGGGACACTGAAGCTTTCTTT	CSASWDTEAFF
17	-	medium-sized	TRBJ1-3	TRBV7-6	TGTGCCAGCAGCTTAAGTGGCAGAAGATACTCTGGAAACACCATATATTTT	CASSLSGRRYSGNTIYF
14	-	many	TRBJ2-7	TRBV5-1	TGCGCCAGCAGCTTGGGACCTACTACCTACGAGCAGTACTTC	CASSLGPTTYEQYF
14	-	medium-sized	TRBJ1-1	TRBV12-3/TRBV12-4	TGTGCCAGCAGTTCAGGGACCATGAACACTGAAGCTTTCTTT	CASSSGTMNTEAFF
13	-	many	TRBJ1-1	TRBV7-2	TGTGCCAGCAGCTTAGGGGCCGCCACTGAAGCTTTCTTT	CASSLGAATEAFF
14	-	medium-sized	TRBJ1-2	TRBV14	TGTGCCAGCAGCCAAGATCGGTGGGGCACGGGCTACACCTTC	CASSQDRWGTGYTF
14	-	-	TRBJ1-5	TRBV28	TGTGCCAGCAGTTTACGTTTGGGGGTTCAGCCCCAGCATTTT	CASSLRLGVQPQHF
13	-	medium-sized	TRBJ1-1	TRBV28	TGTGCCAGCAGTTTATACACGCTCGCTGAAGCTTTCTTT	CASSLYTLAEAFF
17	-	medium-sized	TRBJ1-4	TRBV12-3/TRBV12-4	TGTGCCAGCAGTCGATACAGGGTTTTGGGAACTAATGAAAAACTGTTTTTT	CASSRYRVLGTNEKLFF
13	-	medium-sized	TRBJ1-1	TRBV7-9	TGTGCCAGCAGCCAGACAGCGAACACTGAAGCTTTCTTT	CASSQTANTEAFF
20	TRBD1	medium-sized	TRBJ2-5	TRBV5-1	TGCGCCAGCAGCTTGGCCGCGACAGGGGTCTATTTTGCGGTCCAAGAGACCCAGTACTTC	CASSLAATGVYFAVQETQYF
13	-	medium-sized	TRBJ1-1	TRBV4-2	TGTGCCAGCAGCCAGGGGAAAGGCACTGAAGCTTTCTTT	CASSQGKGTEAFF
14	-	few	TRBJ1-5	TRBV4-2	TGTGCCAGCAGCCAAGAAGTTGGGGGGAAGCCCCAGCATTTT	CASSQEVGGKPQHF
15	-	medium-sized	TRBJ2-7	TRBV6-6	TGTGCCAGCAGTTCCCCGGGGCAGGGCTGGTACGAGCAGTACTTC	CASSSPGQGWYEQYF
16	TRBD1	many	TRBJ2-3	TRBV6-5	TGTGCCAGCAGTTACTCCGGACAGGGAATCACAGATACGCAGTATTTT	CASSYSGQGITDTQYF
14	-	large	TRBJ1-1	TRBV11-2	TGTGCCAGCAGCTTAGTATCCGACGGAGGGGTTGGTTTCTTT	CASSLVSDGGVGFF